These T cell receptor beta chains were read from a single sample in a study of human T cells and chemical hapten exposure. TCRdb itself ran the RACE reads through MiXCR, one entry per CDR3 protein. Among fewer than 100,000 distinct CDR3 sequences listed, 12% were seen once. The sequences come from whole blood, collected in connection with sensitization to the hapten diphenylcyclopropenone (DPC). All receptors derive from a woman aged 40 to 49 with alopecia areata. Some clones in this sample may be carry-over from other donors' samples. The CDR3 runs from the conserved cysteine through the conserved F or W. A D gene is named only where the DNA matches it firmly. Size is omitted from some rows. Given values are once, few, many or a class for expanded clones.

d_gene	j_gene	v_gene	abundance	CDR3aa	CDR3nt
TRBD1	TRBJ2-3	TRBV10-3	few	CAIQGVNTDTQYF	TGTGCCATCCAGGGGGTCAACACAGATACGCAGTATTTT
.	TRBJ2-3	TRBV10-2	.	CASSEQLMSDTQYF	TGCGCCAGCAGTGAGCAGCTTATGTCAGATACGCAGTATTTT
.	TRBJ2-5	TRBV4-1	few	CASSQARGTQYF	TGCGCCAGCAGCCAAGCCCGGGGAACCCAGTACTTC
.	TRBJ2-2	TRBV12-5	few	CASGFPDSTGELFF	TGTGCTAGTGGTTTCCCCGACAGCACCGGGGAGCTGTTTTTT
.	TRBJ2-4	TRBV28	.	CASIASIAKNIQYF	TGTGCCAGCATAGCGTCGATAGCCAAAAACATTCAGTACTTC
TRBD2	TRBJ2-3	TRBV6-5	.	CASRTGLAGFADTQYF	TGTGCCAGCAGGACGGGACTAGCGGGGTTCGCAGATACGCAGTATTTT
.	TRBJ2-2	TRBV11-2	many	CASSLVVGAGELFF	TGTGCCAGCAGCTTAGTTGTGGGAGCCGGGGAGCTGTTTTTT
.	TRBJ2-7	TRBV27	few	CASSLNRAPTHEQYF	TGTGCCAGCAGTTTAAACAGGGCACCCACCCACGAGCAGTACTTC
.	TRBJ2-3	TRBV19	.	CASSILTSDTNTQYF	TGTGCCAGTAGTATCTTAACTTCGGACACCAATACGCAGTATTTT
.	TRBJ1-5	TRBV7-2	few	CASSLVPQQPQHF	TGTGCCAGCAGCTTAGTTCCCCAACAGCCCCAGCATTTT
.	TRBJ1-5	TRBV10-3	many	CAISGEVSQPQHF	TGTGCCATCAGTGGGGAGGTATCTCAGCCCCAGCATTTT
TRBD1	TRBJ2-1	TRBV12-3/TRBV12-4	.	CAIINRGREQFF	TGTGCCATTATAAACAGGGGACGCGAGCAGTTCTTC
TRBD1	TRBJ1-2	TRBV29-1	.	CSVLIPDRAFYGYTF	TGCAGCGTACTAATCCCGGACAGGGCCTTCTATGGCTACACCTTC
.	TRBJ1-1	TRBV6-2/TRBV6-3	few	CASSYDPGVFTEAFF	TGTGCCAGCAGTTACGACCCAGGGGTGTTCACTGAAGCTTTCTTT
TRBD2	TRBJ2-2	TRBV6-4	many	CASATSENWDTGELFF	TGTGCCAGCGCGACTAGCGAGAATTGGGACACCGGGGAGCTGTTTTTT
.	TRBJ1-2	TRBV28	.	CASSLLSINYGYTF	TGTGCCAGCAGTTTATTGAGCATAAACTATGGCTACACCTTC
.	TRBJ2-7	TRBV29-1	.	CSFRDGHEQYF	TGCAGCTTCCGTGACGGGCACGAGCAGTACTTC
.	TRBJ1-6	TRBV6-5	few	CASASRDRDWRSPLHF	TGTGCCAGCGCCTCGAGGGACCGCGATTGGCGGTCACCCCTCCACTTT
.	TRBJ2-7	TRBV19	.	CASRPGAAYEQYF	TGTGCCAGTAGGCCAGGGGCCGCCTACGAGCAGTACTTC
.	TRBJ2-7	TRBV28	many	CASSLSSYEQYF	TGTGCCAGCAGTTTGAGCTCCTACGAGCAGTACTTC
.	TRBJ2-1	TRBV6-6	.	CASSSVVSGNEQFF	TGTGCCAGCAGTTCGGTTGTTAGTGGCAATGAGCAGTTCTTC
.	TRBJ1-2	TRBV6-2/TRBV6-3	.	CASSYFDGYTF	TGTGCCAGCAGTTACTTTGATGGCTACACCTTC
.	TRBJ2-2	TRBV7-9	.	CASSLRIGGFTGELFF	TGTGCCAGCAGCTTGCGGATTGGAGGTTTCACCGGGGAGCTGTTTTTT
.	TRBJ1-1	TRBV10-3	few	CAIARGPNTEAFF	TGTGCCATCGCTCGGGGCCCAAACACTGAAGCTTTCTTT
TRBD1	TRBJ2-1	TRBV9	many	CASSRPTGGVYNEQFF	TGTGCCAGCAGCCGACCCACAGGGGGTGTTTACAATGAGCAGTTCTTC
.	TRBJ2-2	TRBV10-2	.	CASDRRRGGELFF	TGCGCCAGCGACCGAAGGCGGGGCGGGGAGCTGTTTTTT